This TCR beta chain was captured in a study of control samples from healthy donors and cancer patients. Germline loops: CDR1 LNHDA, CDR2 SQIVND (reference sequence). The CDR3 is made up of 12 amino acids. V was clipped by 7 bases and J by 2 bases, with 8 bases between them. Libraries were prepared by immunoSEQ multiplex PCR; TCRdb keeps only in-frame clonotypes and omits some of them. The table lists 70,000 to 90,000 clones, approximately 94% of them singletons, with about 5% in the top ten. The chain combines TRBV19 with TRBJ2-5; D call uncertain. The receptor's source is a woman aged 18-29 years in good health. The sequenced material came from blood. CDR3 in DNA: TGTGCCAGTAAGGATTTTCAAGAGACCCAGTACTTC. Protein sequence: CASKDFQETQYF. Looking up the rest from reference TRBV19 and TRBJ2-5 gives the full variable domain: DGGITQSPKYLFRKEGQNVTLSCEQNLNHDAMYWYRQDPGQGLRLIYYSQIVNDFQKGDIAEGYSVSREKKESFPLTVTSAQKNPTAFYLCASKDFQETQYFGPGTRLLVL.